This T cell receptor (beta chain) emerged from a study of T cell responses to AZD1222 COVID-19 vaccine. Sequenced by immunoSEQ multiplex PCR; TCRdb stores in-frame clones only, minus some. The sample includes around 84,000 clones, over 75% of them seen just once. Losses at the gene ends were 6 bases for V and 3 bases for J; bases not matched to a gene: 13. CDR1 is MDHEN and CDR2 is SYDVKM in the germline V gene. The CDR3 has 16 amino acids. V gene TRBV28 combines with J gene TRBJ2-7; TRBD1 aligns across 8 bases. The source was peripheral blood, collected 28 days after the second AZD1222 dose. The clonotype originates from an adult who received the AZD1222 COVID-19 vaccine. The CDR3 here is CASRRTGRGIGYEQYF. For the CDR3, the DNA is TGTGCCAGCAGGCGGACAGGGAGAGGGATTGGCTACGAGCAGTACTTC.